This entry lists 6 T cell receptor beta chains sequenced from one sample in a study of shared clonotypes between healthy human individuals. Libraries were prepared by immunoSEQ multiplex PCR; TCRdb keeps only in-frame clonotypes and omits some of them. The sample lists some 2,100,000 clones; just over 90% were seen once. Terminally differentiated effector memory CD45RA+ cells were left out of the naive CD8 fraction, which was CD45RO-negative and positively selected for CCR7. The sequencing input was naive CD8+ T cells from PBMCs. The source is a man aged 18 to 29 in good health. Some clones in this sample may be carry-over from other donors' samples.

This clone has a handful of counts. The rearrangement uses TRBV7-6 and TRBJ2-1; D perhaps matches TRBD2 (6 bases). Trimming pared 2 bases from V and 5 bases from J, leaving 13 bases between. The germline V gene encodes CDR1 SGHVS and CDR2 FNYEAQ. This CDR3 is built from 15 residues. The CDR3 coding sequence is TGTGCCAGCAGCTTATACGGGAGTGCTGACAATGAGCAGTTCTTC. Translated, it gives CASSLYGSADNEQFF.

The CDR3 nucleotides are TGTGCCAGCAGCTTATCTAGATACAATGAGCAGTTCTTC. It is translated as CASSLSRYNEQFF. The rearrangement links TRBV5-4 to TRBJ2-1, with D unresolved. The germline V gene encodes CDR1 SGHNT and CDR2 YYREEE (reference sequence). V dropped 2 bases and J dropped 4 bases, with 7 bases sitting between them. This CDR3 spans 13 amino acids.

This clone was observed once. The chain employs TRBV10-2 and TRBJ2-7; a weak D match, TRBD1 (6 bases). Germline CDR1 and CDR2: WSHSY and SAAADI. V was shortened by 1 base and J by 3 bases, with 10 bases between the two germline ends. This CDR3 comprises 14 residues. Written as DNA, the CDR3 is TGCGCCAGCAGTGAGTTGGGGACAAACTACGAGCAGTACTTC. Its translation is CASSELGTNYEQYF.

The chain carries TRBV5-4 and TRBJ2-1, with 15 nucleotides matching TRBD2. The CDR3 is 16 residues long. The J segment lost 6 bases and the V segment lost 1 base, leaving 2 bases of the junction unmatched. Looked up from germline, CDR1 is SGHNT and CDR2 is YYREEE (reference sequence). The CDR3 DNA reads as TGTGCCAGCAGCTTGCCGGGACTAGCGGGAGGCAATGAGCAGTTCTTC. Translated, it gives CASSLPGLAGGNEQFF.

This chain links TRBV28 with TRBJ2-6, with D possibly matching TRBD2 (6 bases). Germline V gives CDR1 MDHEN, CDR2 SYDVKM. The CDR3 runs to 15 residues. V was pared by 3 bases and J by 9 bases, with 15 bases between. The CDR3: CASSFGRGSLNVLTF. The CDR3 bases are TGTGCCAGCAGTTTCGGTCGGGGGTCCCTCAACGTCCTGACTTTC.

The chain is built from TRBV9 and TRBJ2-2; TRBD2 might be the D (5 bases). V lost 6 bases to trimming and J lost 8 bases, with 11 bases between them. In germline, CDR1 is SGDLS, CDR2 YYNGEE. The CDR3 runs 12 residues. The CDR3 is CASTTSGGELFF. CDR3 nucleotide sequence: TGTGCCAGCACCACTAGTGGGGGGGAGCTGTTTTTT.